This T cell receptor beta chain was recovered during a study of cytomegalovirus exposure and HLA in healthy donors. Study background: Under 85% of 398 genotyped donors fell in the Caucasian-associated ancestry cluster. Study-level results: Reportedly, TCR beta sequences accurately predicted HLA-A and HLA-B alleles in most subjects. Associated with HLA alleles at 0.05 false discovery rate in a later analysis were over 15,000 TCR beta sequences. Follow-up analysis later connected one missense variant in DCLRE1C with trimming of TCR beta V- and J-genes.

As for this clone: Its target is unknown.

The PCR used 60 Vbeta and 13 Jbeta primers. Produced via immunoSEQ multiplex PCR; TCRdb's table is partial and in-frame only. The sample carries some 150,000 clones, around four fifths recorded once. The sample comprised PBMCs. The TCR comes from a middle-aged man in good health and CMV-seronegative.

CDR3 DNA sequence: TGCAGCGTCGCCGGGACAGGGGGCGCAGGGGACACTGAAGCTTTCTTT. It yields the protein CSVAGTGGAGDTEAFF. V is TRBV29-1 and J is TRBJ1-1; 12 positions agree with TRBD1. CDR1 and CDR2 (germline): SQVTM, ANQGSEA. With V trimmed by 6 bases and J by 3 bases, 11 bases remained unmatched. CDR3 size: 16 residues.